This TCR beta chain was captured by sequencing in a study of shared clonotypes between healthy human individuals. Study-level background: Participating donors consisted of a couple of women and a few men aged 18 to 49. Plates per donor: three CD4 naive, three CD4 memory, two CD8 naive, one CD8 memory.

In its sample, this clone was seen a few times. Its antigen remains unidentified. Per sorted-subset replicate PCR, input was around 200 ng DNA, representing tens of thousands of T cell genomes. Produced via immunoSEQ multiplex PCR; TCRdb's table is partial and in-frame only. The table lists about 1 million clones, more than 60% of them singletons. Germline lookup yields CDR1 KGHSH and CDR2 LQKENI. The CDR3 extends over 17 amino acids. V shed 2 bases and J shed 1 base, with 15 bases lying between them. General study results and limits: Larger estimated richness was generally seen in naive subsets than in memory subsets.

The chain is built from TRBV18 and TRBJ1-5; D is ambiguous. Input material: memory CD4+ T cells sorted from blood. Indicated subset: CD45RA-negative fraction. This clonotype was obtained from a young man in good health. The CDR3, as DNA: TGTGCCAGCTCACCATTAGGCGTTTTGGGAAGCAATCAGCCCCAGCATTTT. Residues: CASSPLGVLGSNQPQHF.